This T cell receptor (beta chain) was sequenced during a study of blood T cell repertoires in COVID-19. Original processing methods: Estimates of nucleated cell counts were drawn from the amplification of reference gene primers. Some clones are missing from TCRdb's copy, which holds only in-frame ones; the method was immunoSEQ multiplex PCR. That table furnishes V, J and clone size, whereas the DNA furnished D and trimming. The sample contains approximately 230,000 clones, 80% to 90% of which appear only once. Cohort allocation depended upon clinical history that participants reported. There are 15 residues in the CDR3. The V end lost 2 bases, the J end lost 4 bases, and 15 bases lay between the germline ends. CDR1 is MNHEY, CDR2 SMNVEV, per germline (reference sequence).

J is TRBJ2-7 and V is TRBV27; D remains unclear. The sample taken for sequencing was PBMCs or T cells enriched from blood (not recorded which). The receptor was isolated from a man aged 40-49 years who had recovered from COVID-19. The CDR3 is CASSLDPTGEYEQYF. CDR3 bases: TGTGCCAGCAGTTTAGACCCGACTGGTGAGTACGAGCAGTACTTC.